This note documents a single T cell receptor beta chain sequence. The authors' processing: Amplification of reference gene primers was used by the study to estimate nucleated cell counts. Libraries were prepared by immunoSEQ multiplex PCR; TCRdb keeps only in-frame clonotypes and omits some of them. V, J and clone size reflect that table, while D and trimming were determined from the DNA. The profile shows 9,500 to 13,000 clones, over 80% of them singletons. This record belongs to a study of blood T cell repertoires in COVID-19. Study background: Some COVID-19 samples were acute and others convalescent; all came from the United States, Italy and Spain. The analysed material was cDNA or gDNA that came from T cells, B-cell-depleted T cells, or PBMCs.

The CDR3 consists of 15 residues. The germline V gene encodes CDR1 LGHDT and CDR2 YNNKEL (reference sequence). The V and J ends lost 0 bases and 3 bases, in that order; junction bases with no gene match: 2. The chain links TRBV3-1 (or the pseudogene TRBV3-2) to TRBJ2-1; 7 bases map to TRBD1. The sequence derives from a human donor in a cohort sampled during active COVID-19. The sample was peripheral blood. The CDR3 sequence is CASSQETGLYNEQFF. The CDR3 DNA reads as TGTGCCAGCAGCCAAGAGACAGGGCTCTACAATGAGCAGTTCTTC.